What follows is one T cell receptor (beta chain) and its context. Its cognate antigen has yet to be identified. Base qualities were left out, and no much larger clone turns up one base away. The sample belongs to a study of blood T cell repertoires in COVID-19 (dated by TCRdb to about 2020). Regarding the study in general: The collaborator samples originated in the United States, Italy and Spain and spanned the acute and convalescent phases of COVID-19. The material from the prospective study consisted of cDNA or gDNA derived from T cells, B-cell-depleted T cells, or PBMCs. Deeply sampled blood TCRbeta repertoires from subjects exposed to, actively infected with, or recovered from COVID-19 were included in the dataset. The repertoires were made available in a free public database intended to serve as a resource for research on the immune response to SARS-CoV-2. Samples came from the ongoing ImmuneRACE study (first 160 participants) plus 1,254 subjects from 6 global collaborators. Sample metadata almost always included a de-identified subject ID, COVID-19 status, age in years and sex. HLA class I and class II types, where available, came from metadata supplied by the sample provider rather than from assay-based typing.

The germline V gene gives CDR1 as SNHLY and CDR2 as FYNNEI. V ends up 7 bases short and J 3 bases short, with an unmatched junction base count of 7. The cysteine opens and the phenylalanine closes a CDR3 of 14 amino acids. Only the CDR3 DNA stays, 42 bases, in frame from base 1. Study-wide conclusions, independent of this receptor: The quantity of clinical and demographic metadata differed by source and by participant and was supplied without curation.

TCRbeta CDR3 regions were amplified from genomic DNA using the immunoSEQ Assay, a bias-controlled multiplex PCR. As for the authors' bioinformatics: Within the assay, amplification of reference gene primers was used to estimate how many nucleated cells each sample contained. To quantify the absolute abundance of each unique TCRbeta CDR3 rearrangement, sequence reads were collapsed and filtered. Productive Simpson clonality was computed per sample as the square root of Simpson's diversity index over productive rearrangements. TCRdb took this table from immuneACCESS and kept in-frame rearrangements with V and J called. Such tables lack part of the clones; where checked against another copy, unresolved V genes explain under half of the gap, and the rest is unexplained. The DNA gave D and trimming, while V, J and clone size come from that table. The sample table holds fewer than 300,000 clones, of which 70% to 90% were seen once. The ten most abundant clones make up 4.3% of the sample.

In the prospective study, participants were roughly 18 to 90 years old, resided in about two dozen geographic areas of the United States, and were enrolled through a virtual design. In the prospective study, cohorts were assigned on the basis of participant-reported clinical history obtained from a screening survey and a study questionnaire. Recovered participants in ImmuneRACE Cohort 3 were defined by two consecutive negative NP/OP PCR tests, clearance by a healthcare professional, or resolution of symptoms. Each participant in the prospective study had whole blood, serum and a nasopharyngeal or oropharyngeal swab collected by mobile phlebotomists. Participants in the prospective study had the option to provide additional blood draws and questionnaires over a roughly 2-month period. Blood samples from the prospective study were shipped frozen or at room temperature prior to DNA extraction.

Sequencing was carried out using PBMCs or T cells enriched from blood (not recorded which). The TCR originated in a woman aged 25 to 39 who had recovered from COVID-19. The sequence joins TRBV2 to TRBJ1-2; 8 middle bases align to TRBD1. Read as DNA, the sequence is TGTGCCAGCACCCTCAGGGGGCGCGACTATGGCTACACCTTC. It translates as CASTLRGRDYGYTF.